The source of this TCR beta chain is a study of beta chain features in type 1 diabetes. What was sequenced were expressed TCRB transcripts, since all of the isolated RNA had been reverse transcribed. Method: immunoSEQ multiplex PCR; TCRdb's copy keeps in-frame clones and lacks some. The sample includes about 160,000 clones, just over 8% seen only once; the top ten take around 0.5%. Points from the study as a whole: PCR might preferentially amplify shorter templates, equally in patients and controls. No resolution was reached here on whether HLA type influences TCRB rearrangement. Shorter TCRB CDR3s, moderately but significantly so, were found in Type 1 diabetes patients in all four CD4+ subsets. Naive, central memory and Treg TCRB repertoires seemed to resemble each other more closely in patients than they did in healthy donors.

Once sorted, every population was more than 95% pure. This clone was seen a handful of times. Its antigen is not identified. This CDR3 has 14 amino acids. The germline gives CDR1 SGHTA, CDR2 FQGNSA. V lost 5 bases, J lost 4 bases, and 14 bases lay in between. The sample taken for sequencing was central memory CD4+ T cells from blood. The clonotype comes from a woman younger than 35 with type 1 diabetes. This chain joins TRBV7-2 and TRBJ1-2, with D tentatively TRBD1 (6 bases). In DNA form, the CDR3 reads TGTGCCAGCAGCCCCGACGGACAGTCCTATGGCTACACCTTC. Its protein product is CASSPDGQSYGYTF.